The clone carrying this T cell receptor (beta chain) was observed a few times. These data come from a study of Graves' ophthalmopathy and Graves' hyperthyroidism. Amplification targeted the TCR beta CDR3 regions, with RNA transcripts as the source material. Second-round multiplex PCR came after a first-round RT-PCR that employed HTBI primers. TCRdb re-analysed the multiplex PCR reads in MiXCR, keeping a single row per CDR3 protein. The data show 740,000 or so distinct CDR3 sequences, around 40% seen once. The TCR comes from an adult man with Graves' ophthalmopathy. Material: peripheral blood.

CDR3 bases: TGTGCCAGCAGCCCTGAAGAGGGGATCGGGTGGGAGACCCAGTACTTC. Translation gives CASSPEEGIGWETQYF. J is TRBJ2-5 and V is TRBV7-2; D may correspond to TRBD1 or TRBD2 (5 bases each). The length of the CDR3 is 16 residues. The V end lost 5 bases, the J end lost 5 bases, and 21 bases lay between the germline ends. Germline loops: CDR1 SGHTA, CDR2 FQGNSA. Based on the CDR3 plus reference TRBV7-2 and TRBJ2-5, the full variable domain is GAGVSQSPSNKVTEKGKDVELRCDPISGHTALYWYRQSLGQGLEFLIYFQGNSAPDKSGLPSDRFSAERTGGSVSTLTIQRTQQEDSAVYLCASSPEEGIGWETQYFGPGTRLLVL.